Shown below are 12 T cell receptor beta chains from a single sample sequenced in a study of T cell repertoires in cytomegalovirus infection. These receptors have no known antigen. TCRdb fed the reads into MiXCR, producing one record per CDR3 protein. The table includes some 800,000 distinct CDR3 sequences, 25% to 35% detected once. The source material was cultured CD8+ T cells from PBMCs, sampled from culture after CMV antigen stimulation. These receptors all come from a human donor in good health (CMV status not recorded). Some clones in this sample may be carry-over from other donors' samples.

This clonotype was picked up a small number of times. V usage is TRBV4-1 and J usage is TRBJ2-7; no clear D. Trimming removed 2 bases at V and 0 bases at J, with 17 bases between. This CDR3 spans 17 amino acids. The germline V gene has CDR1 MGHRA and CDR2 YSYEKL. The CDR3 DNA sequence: TGCGCCAGCAGCCAACCCCCCTCGGCCGAAAGCTCCTACGAGCAGTACTTC. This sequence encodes CASSQPPSAESSYEQYF.

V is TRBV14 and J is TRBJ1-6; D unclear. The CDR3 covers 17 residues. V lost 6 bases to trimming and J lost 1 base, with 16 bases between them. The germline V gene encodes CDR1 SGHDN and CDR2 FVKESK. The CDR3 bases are TGTGCCAGCAGTCTCGAATCAGGCTTATCCTATAATTCACCCCTCCACTTT. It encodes CASSLESGLSYNSPLHF.

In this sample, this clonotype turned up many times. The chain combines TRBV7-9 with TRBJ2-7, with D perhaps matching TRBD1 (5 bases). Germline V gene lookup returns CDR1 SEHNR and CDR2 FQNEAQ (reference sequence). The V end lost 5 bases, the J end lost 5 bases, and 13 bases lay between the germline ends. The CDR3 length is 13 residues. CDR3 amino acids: CASSPSVGHEQYF. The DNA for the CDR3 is TGTGCCAGCAGCCCCTCGGTGGGGCACGAGCAGTACTTC.

In DNA form, the CDR3 reads TGTGCCAGTAGTTCTGGGCTGACAGTCTACGAGCAGTACTTC. This codes for CASSSGLTVYEQYF. This chain joins TRBV19 and TRBJ2-7; D is perhaps TRBD1 (5 bases). The ends were cut back, 5 bases at V and 3 bases at J, with 14 bases in the middle. The CDR3 extends over 14 amino acids. CDR1 and CDR2 (germline): LNHDA, SQIVND (reference sequence).

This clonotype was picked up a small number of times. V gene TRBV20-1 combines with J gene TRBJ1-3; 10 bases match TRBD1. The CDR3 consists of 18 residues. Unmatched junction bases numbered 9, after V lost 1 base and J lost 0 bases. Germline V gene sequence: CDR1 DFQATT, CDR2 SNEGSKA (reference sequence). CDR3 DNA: TGCAGTGCTAGAGCGGACAGGGGGACCACCCGCTCTGGAAACACCATATATTTT. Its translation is CSARADRGTTRSGNTIYF.

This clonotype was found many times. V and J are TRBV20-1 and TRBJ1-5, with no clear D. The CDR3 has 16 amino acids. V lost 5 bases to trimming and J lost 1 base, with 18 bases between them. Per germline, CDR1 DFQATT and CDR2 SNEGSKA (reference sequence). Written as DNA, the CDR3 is TGCAGTGCTTCCCGGCGGGTAGGGCGGAGCAATCAGCCCCAGCATTTT. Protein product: CSASRRVGRSNQPQHF.

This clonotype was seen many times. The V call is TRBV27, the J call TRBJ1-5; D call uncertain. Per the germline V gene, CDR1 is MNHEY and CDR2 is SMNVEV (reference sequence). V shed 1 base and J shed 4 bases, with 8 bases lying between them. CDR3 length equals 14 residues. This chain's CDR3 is CASSLWPGNQPQHF. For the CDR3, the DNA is TGTGCCAGCAGTTTATGGCCCGGGAATCAGCCCCAGCATTTT.

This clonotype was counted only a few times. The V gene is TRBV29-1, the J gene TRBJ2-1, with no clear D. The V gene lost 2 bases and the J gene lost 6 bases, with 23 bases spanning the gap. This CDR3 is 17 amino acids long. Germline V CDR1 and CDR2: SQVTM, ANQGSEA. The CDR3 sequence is CSVERPWAPLPSNEQFF. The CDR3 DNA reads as TGCAGCGTTGAACGTCCCTGGGCACCATTACCGAGCAATGAGCAGTTCTTC.

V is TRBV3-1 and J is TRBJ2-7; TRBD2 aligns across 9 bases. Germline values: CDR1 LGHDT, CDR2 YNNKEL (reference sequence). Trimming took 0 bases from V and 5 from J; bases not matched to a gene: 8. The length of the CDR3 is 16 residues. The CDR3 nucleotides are TGTGCCAGCAGCCAAGATTATGCGGGGGGGCCACACGAGCAGTACTTC. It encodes CASSQDYAGGPHEQYF.

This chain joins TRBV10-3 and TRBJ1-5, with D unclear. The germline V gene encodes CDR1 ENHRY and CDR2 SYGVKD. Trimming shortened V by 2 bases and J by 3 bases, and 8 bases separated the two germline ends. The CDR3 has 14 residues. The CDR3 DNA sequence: TGTGCCATCAGTGAGACGGCAGACAATCAGCCCCAGCATTTT. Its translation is CAISETADNQPQHF.

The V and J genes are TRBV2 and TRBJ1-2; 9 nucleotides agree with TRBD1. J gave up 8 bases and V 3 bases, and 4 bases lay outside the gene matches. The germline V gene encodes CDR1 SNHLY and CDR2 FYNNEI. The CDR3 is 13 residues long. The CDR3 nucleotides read TGTGCCAGCAGTGAGTGGACAGGGGTAGGCTACACCTTC. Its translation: CASSEWTGVGYTF.

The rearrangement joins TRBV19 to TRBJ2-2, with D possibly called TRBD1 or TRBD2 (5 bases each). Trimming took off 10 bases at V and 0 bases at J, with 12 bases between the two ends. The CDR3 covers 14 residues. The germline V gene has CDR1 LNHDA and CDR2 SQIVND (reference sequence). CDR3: CATEWGPNTGELFF. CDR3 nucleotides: TGTGCCACGGAGTGGGGACCGAACACCGGGGAGCTGTTTTTT.